This T cell receptor (beta chain) was recovered during a study of cytomegalovirus exposure and HLA in healthy donors. Overall study results and limits: Accurate HLA-A and HLA-B prediction from TCR beta sequences was reported for most subjects. Most of the CMV-associated TCR beta chains (in a later analysis) appeared to be HLA-restricted.

CDR1 and CDR2 from the germline V gene are KGHSH and LQKENI. The CDR3 runs 13 residues. V was trimmed by 0 bases and J by 8 bases, leaving 10 bases between them. Concerning this clone: The antigen remains unidentified.

The study ran its PCR with 60 Vbeta and 13 Jbeta primers. Method: immunoSEQ multiplex PCR; TCRdb's copy keeps in-frame clones and lacks some. The data hold 65,000 to 80,000 clones, with around three quarters observed a single time. J is TRBJ1-2 and V is TRBV18; D might be TRBD1 (6 bases). This receptor was taken from a woman aged 40-49 years in good health and CMV-seropositive. Material: PBMCs. This chain's CDR3 is CASSPPQGIGYTF. The CDR3 coding sequence is TGTGCCAGCTCACCACCTCAGGGGATCGGCTACACCTTC.